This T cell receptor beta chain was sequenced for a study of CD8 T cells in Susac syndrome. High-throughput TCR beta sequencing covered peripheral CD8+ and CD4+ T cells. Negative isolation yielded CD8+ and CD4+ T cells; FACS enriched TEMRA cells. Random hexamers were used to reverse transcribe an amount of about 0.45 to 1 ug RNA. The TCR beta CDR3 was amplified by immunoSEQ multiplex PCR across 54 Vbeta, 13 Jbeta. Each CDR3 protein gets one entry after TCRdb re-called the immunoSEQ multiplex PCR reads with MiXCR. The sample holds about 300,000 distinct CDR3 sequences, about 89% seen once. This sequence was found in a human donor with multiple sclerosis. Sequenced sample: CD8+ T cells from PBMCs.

The DNA of the CDR3 is TGCAGTGCAGCGACAGACACCTTCTACAATGAGCAGTTCTTC. Its protein is CSAATDTFYNEQFF. The chain uses TRBV20-1 and TRBJ2-1, with a possible D match to TRBD1 (5 bases). The V gene's germline CDR1 is DFQATT and CDR2 SNEGSKA (reference sequence). V lost 6 bases, J lost 3 bases, and 15 bases lay in between. This CDR3 is 14 amino acids long.